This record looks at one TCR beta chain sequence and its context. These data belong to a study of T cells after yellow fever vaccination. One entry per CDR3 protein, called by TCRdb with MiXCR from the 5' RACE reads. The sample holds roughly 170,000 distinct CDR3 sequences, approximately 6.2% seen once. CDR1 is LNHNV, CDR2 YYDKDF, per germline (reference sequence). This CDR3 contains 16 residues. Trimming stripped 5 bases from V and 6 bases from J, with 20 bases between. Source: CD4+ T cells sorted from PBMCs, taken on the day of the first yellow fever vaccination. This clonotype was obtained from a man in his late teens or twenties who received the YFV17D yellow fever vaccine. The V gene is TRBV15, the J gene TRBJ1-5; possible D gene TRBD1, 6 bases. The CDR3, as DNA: TGTGCCACCAGCGTCCGGGGCCCCAGGGGCGGTCAGCCCCAGCATTTT. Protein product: CATSVRGPRGGQPQHF.